These 5 T cell receptor beta chains were all obtained from the same sample, sequenced in a study of shared clonotypes between healthy human individuals (dated by TCRdb to between 2020 and 2021). Libraries were built with the immunoSEQ multiplex PCR assay. Sourced from immuneACCESS, this table was stored by TCRdb with only in-frame sequences that have V and J called. A share of the clones is absent; for the studies checked, an unresolved V gene accounts for under half, and the remainder has no known explanation. This sample gives 2 million to 2.5 million clones in total; approximately 94% of them show up just once. The ten most abundant clones make up approximately 0.13% of the sample. Material: naive CD4+ T cells sorted from blood. The cell subset or site label on this specimen signifies: CD45RA+ positively selected. These receptors originate from a man between 18 and 29 years old in good health.

V usage is TRBV19 and J usage is TRBJ1-6; 9 positions match TRBD1. V was pared by 6 bases and J by 7 bases, with 4 bases of the junction left unmatched. The CDR3 has 14 residues. Germline CDR1 is LNHDA and CDR2 is SQIVND (reference sequence). In nucleotides, the CDR3 is TGTGCCAGTAGCGAACAGGGGGCAAATTCACCCCTCCACTTT. Its protein product is CASSEQGANSPLHF. The full variable domain, with the rest looked up from reference TRBV19 and TRBJ1-6, is DGGITQSPKYLFRKEGQNVTLSCEQNLNHDAMYWYRQDPGQGLRLIYYSQIVNDFQKGDIAEGYSVSREKKESFPLTVTSAQKNPTAFYLCASSEQGANSPLHFGNGTRLTVT.

V is TRBV9 and J is TRBJ2-1, with TRBD2 matching over 8 bases. The CDR3 runs to 16 residues. After removal of 0 bases from V and 4 bases from J, the junction contained 6 bases not matched to a gene. Germline-derived CDR1 and CDR2 are SGDLS and YYNGEE. CDR3: CASSVEPPSGYNEQFF. The CDR3 nucleotides read TGTGCCAGCAGCGTAGAACCCCCTAGCGGGTACAATGAGCAGTTCTTC.

In its sample, this clone was seen once. The J gene is TRBJ2-3, the V gene TRBV7-6; 10 bases fit TRBD2. V shed 4 bases, J shed 2 bases, and the junction held 3 bases outside the gene matches. The length of the CDR3 is 15 residues. CDR1 is SGHVS, CDR2 FNYEAQ, per germline. CDR3 residues: CASSSLAGVTDTQYF. In DNA form, the CDR3 reads TGTGCCAGCAGCTCCCTAGCGGGGGTCACAGATACGCAGTATTTT. The full variable domain, in which reference TRBV7-6 and TRBJ2-3 provide the parts outside the CDR3, is GAGVSQSPRYKVTKRGQDVALRCDPISGHVSLYWYRQALGQGPEFLTYFNYEAQQDKSGLPNDRFSAERPEGSISTLTIQRTEQRDSAMYRCASSSLAGVTDTQYFGPGTRLTVL.

V is TRBV28 and J is TRBJ1-2, with 8 nucleotides matching TRBD1. This CDR3 spans 15 amino acids. V was clipped by 2 bases and J by 7 bases; unmatched bases: 9. CDR1 is MDHEN and CDR2 is SYDVKM in the germline V gene. CDR3 sequence (DNA): TGTGCCAGCAGTTTAAGGGTGAGGACAGGGAGTGGCTACACCTTC. This encodes CASSLRVRTGSGYTF.

This chain uses TRBV7-6 with TRBJ2-5, with no clear D. This CDR3 spans 13 amino acids. V was shortened by 0 bases and J by 5 bases, with 7 bases between the two germline ends. Germline CDR1 reads SGHVS; CDR2 reads FNYEAQ. The CDR3 DNA is TGTGCCAGCAGCTTAGCGGGGTTGGAGACCCAGTACTTC. Translating gives CASSLAGLETQYF.